This T cell receptor (beta chain) was identified during a study of T cells in Graves' hyperthyroidism and ophthalmopathy. This clonotype appeared many times. Criteria for exclusion of patients were uncontrolled infection, other autoimmune disease, pregnancy or lactation. The diagnostic basis comprised clinical symptoms, serum thyroxine and TRAb, thyroid ultrasound and orbital computed tomography. The CDR3 sequence is 14 residues long. Trimming cost V 4 bases and J 0 bases, with 9 bases left between them. The germline V gene encodes CDR1 LNHNV and CDR2 YYDKDF (reference sequence). Authors of the study amplified TCR beta CDR3 regions from RNA transcripts. TCR CDR3 underwent first-round RT-PCR with the HTBI primer set. Each CDR3 protein is one row after TCRdb ran MiXCR on the multiplex PCR reads. This table has fewer than 650,000 distinct CDR3 sequences, about 14% appearing once.

V is TRBV15 and J is TRBJ1-1; D is unresolved. This clonotype was sampled from a woman between 18 and 29 years old with Graves' ophthalmopathy. Sequencing was performed on blood. In DNA form, the CDR3 reads TGTGCCACCAGCAAGAGGAGCATGAACACTGAAGCTTTCTTT. It encodes CATSKRSMNTEAFF.